The 18 T cell receptor beta chains reported below all come from one sample, sequenced in a study of T-cell reconstitution after alpha-beta-depleted transplantation in children. Unique molecular identifiers were incorporated into the prepared TCRbeta library. MiXCR was run by TCRdb on the PCR reads, yielding one entry per CDR3 protein. The sample has approximately 630,000 distinct CDR3 sequences, about an eighth seen once; the top ten hold about 0.77%. Source: PBMCs, taken before TCRalphabeta/CD19-depleted stem cell transplant. The receptors come from a girl between 2 and 10 years old with congenital amegakaryocytic thrombocytopenia, due to receive a stem cell transplant.

This clonotype was recorded many times. The chain employs TRBV27 and TRBJ1-1, with a possible D match to TRBD1 (6 bases). The CDR3 totals 13 residues. Germline V lookup: CDR1 MNHEY, CDR2 SMNVEV (reference sequence). V was pared by 6 bases and J by 10 bases, with 18 bases between. Here the CDR3 reads CASSVAGAKGAFF. The CDR3 nucleotides are TGTGCCAGCAGCGTGGCAGGGGCTAAGGGAGCTTTCTTT.

In this sample, this clonotype turned up a few times. The chain couples TRBV24-1 to TRBJ2-1, with 10 bases lining up with TRBD2. There are 17 residues in the CDR3. Germline values: CDR1 KGHDR, CDR2 SFDVKD. The V and J ends lost 4 bases and 2 bases, in that order; junction bases with no gene match: 7. The CDR3 DNA sequence: TGTGCCACCAGTGAGGGTACTAGCGGGACTACCTACAATGAGCAGTTCTTC. Amino acid sequence: CATSEGTSGTTYNEQFF.

This clonotype was seen more than once but under ten times. V and J are TRBV12-5 and TRBJ2-1, with D maybe TRBD2 (5 bases). The CDR3 is 17 residues long. Trimming removed 1 base from V and 8 bases from J, with 21 bases in between. Germline V gene sequence: CDR1 LGHNT, CDR2 FRNRAP. The chain's CDR3 is CASGLGRRAVLDDEQFF. CDR3 DNA: TGTGCTAGTGGTTTGGGTCGGAGAGCGGTACTAGACGATGAGCAGTTCTTC.

This clonotype was seen at least ten times. The V gene is TRBV20-1, the J gene TRBJ2-3; no firm D call. Between the trimmed V and J ends, which lost 0 bases and 2 bases, there was a span of 6 bases. The germline gives CDR1 DFQATT, CDR2 SNEGSKA (reference sequence). The CDR3 contains 13 residues. CDR3 bases: TGCAGTGCTAGAGAGCGGTACACAGATACGCAGTATTTT. Its protein product is CSARERYTDTQYF.

This clonotype was detected ten times or more. V is TRBV20-1 and J is TRBJ2-4, with D possibly being TRBD2 (6 bases). Between the trimmed V and J ends, which lost 0 bases and 10 bases, there was a span of 13 bases. CDR3 length equals 13 residues. The germline V gene has CDR1 DFQATT and CDR2 SNEGSKA (reference sequence). CDR3 nucleotide sequence: TGCAGTGCTAGAGATCCAGACCGGGAGATTCAGTACTTC. Translation gives CSARDPDREIQYF.

Many counts were recorded for this clonotype. The chain recombines TRBV5-1 with TRBJ2-1; 14 bases are shared with TRBD2. This CDR3 has 16 residues. The V gene end was trimmed by 2 bases and the J gene end by 6 bases; junction bases not matched to a gene: 4. The V gene's germline CDR1 is SGHRS and CDR2 YFSETQ. CDR3 residues: CASSFSGTSGSNEQFF. CDR3 in DNA: TGCGCCAGCAGCTTTTCGGGGACTAGCGGGAGCAATGAGCAGTTCTTC.

This clonotype has a count of ten or more. The CDR3 sequence: CSARDQFMETGELFF. CDR3 coding DNA: TGCAGTGCTAGAGATCAGTTTATGGAGACCGGGGAGCTGTTTTTT. The V gene is TRBV20-1, the J gene TRBJ2-2; no firm D call. Germline V gene sequence: CDR1 DFQATT, CDR2 SNEGSKA (reference sequence). V was shortened by 0 bases and J by 5 bases, with 13 bases between the two germline ends. The CDR3 is 15 amino acids.

This clonotype was seen only a few times. The CDR3 DNA reads as TGTGCCAGCAGCCTCGGACCCCAAGGAGGCTATGGCTACACCTTC. As protein: CASSLGPQGGYGYTF. The chain has TRBV14 and TRBJ1-2; D unresolved. The CDR3 loop spans 15 amino acids. Deletions cut 4 bases from V and 4 bases from J, with 16 bases between. Germline V gene sequence: CDR1 SGHDN, CDR2 FVKESK.

V gene TRBV15 combines with J gene TRBJ2-5, with 9 bases that match TRBD2. This CDR3 is built from 17 residues. CDR1 is LNHNV, CDR2 YYDKDF, per germline (reference sequence). Trimming at V came to 0 bases and at J to 5 bases, leaving 10 bases not matched to a gene. The CDR3 DNA reads as TGTGCCACCAGCAGAGATGGAAAACTAGCGGGTACGGAGACCCAGTACTTC. Its translation: CATSRDGKLAGTETQYF.

In its sample, this clonotype was seen many times. The chain uses TRBV29-1 and TRBJ2-1; D may be TRBD2 (5 bases). The ends were cut back, 4 bases at V and 2 bases at J, with 9 bases in the middle. Per germline, CDR1 SQVTM and CDR2 ANQGSEA. The CDR3 has 13 amino acids. CDR3 loop: CSVGGSPYNEQFF. CDR3 DNA: TGCAGCGTTGGTGGGAGTCCCTACAATGAGCAGTTCTTC.

This clonotype was seen a few times. The V and J genes are TRBV5-1 and TRBJ1-2, with D perhaps matching TRBD1 (5 bases). Trimming took 0 bases from V and 4 from J, leaving 13 bases between them. Germline values: CDR1 SGHRS, CDR2 YFSETQ. This CDR3 is built from 15 residues. CDR3 amino acids: CASSLEDGGTYGYTF. The CDR3 region has the DNA TGCGCCAGCAGCTTGGAGGATGGGGGAACCTATGGCTACACCTTC.

This clonotype was observed a few times. CDR3 sequence (DNA): TGTGCCAGCAGTTACTCGGAATATAGATTGGACCAACAAGAGACCCAGTACTTC. Translated: CASSYSEYRLDQQETQYF. The chain carries TRBV6-5 and TRBJ2-5; D gene ambiguous. The V end lost 0 bases, the J end lost 2 bases, and 19 bases lay between the germline ends. Looked up from germline, CDR1 is MNHEY and CDR2 is SVGAGI. The CDR3 consists of 18 residues.

This clonotype was observed a few times. The chain couples TRBV4-1 to TRBJ2-1; 8 bases fit TRBD2. CDR3 length equals 16 residues. Germline V gene sequence: CDR1 MGHRA, CDR2 YSYEKL. After removal of 1 base from V and 4 bases from J, the junction contained 6 bases not matched to a gene. The CDR3 coding sequence is TGCGCCAGCAGCCAAGTCTCCGGGACTAGGTACAATGAGCAGTTCTTC. It specifies CASSQVSGTRYNEQFF.

A few counts support this clonotype. The chain has TRBV20-1 and TRBJ2-2; 7 bases line up with TRBD2. Germline CDR1 is DFQATT and CDR2 is SNEGSKA (reference sequence). The V segment lost 0 bases and the J segment 1 base; nucleotides outside the gene matches: 5. This CDR3 spans 16 amino acids. Written as DNA, the CDR3 is TGCAGTGCTAGAGATCGAGGGACTATGAACACCGGGGAGCTGTTTTTT. As protein: CSARDRGTMNTGELFF.

This clonotype was found a few times. The rearrangement uses TRBV5-6 and TRBJ1-1; D unclear. The CDR3 is 13 amino acids. V was cut by 0 bases and J by 3 bases, with 6 bases left in between. Germline V gene lookup returns CDR1 SGHDT and CDR2 YYEEEE. In DNA form, the CDR3 reads TGTGCCAGCAGCTTGGCCGTCTACACTGAAGCTTTCTTT. It is translated as CASSLAVYTEAFF.

This clonotype was seen at least ten times. V is TRBV15 and J is TRBJ2-1; a possible D gene is TRBD2 (5 bases). CDR1 is LNHNV and CDR2 is YYDKDF in the germline V gene (reference sequence). The germline V and J ends were trimmed by 0 bases and 7 bases, with 13 bases remaining between them. This CDR3 comprises 15 residues. CDR3 protein: CATSRDFGRTNEQFF. The DNA for the CDR3 is TGTGCCACCAGCAGAGATTTCGGGCGGACTAATGAGCAGTTCTTC.

This clonotype was detected only a few times. The chain couples TRBV20-1 to TRBJ2-7; D is uncertain. Germline V lookup: CDR1 DFQATT, CDR2 SNEGSKA (reference sequence). The V end was cut by 3 bases, the J end by 4 bases, with 13 bases between. The CDR3 sequence is 13 residues long. CDR3 sequence reads: CSASLGWKYEQYF. The CDR3 DNA reads TGCAGTGCTAGTTTAGGATGGAAATACGAGCAGTACTTC.

This clonotype was observed at least ten times. J is TRBJ2-3 and V is TRBV27; possibly TRBD1 for D (5 bases). V was cut by 2 bases and J by 11 bases, with 17 bases left in between. CDR1 MNHEY and CDR2 SMNVEV come from the germline V gene (reference sequence). The CDR3 has 14 residues. The DNA for the CDR3 is TGTGCCAGCAGTTTAGGGTCCTTCTGGGGCGGGCAGTATTTT. Translating gives CASSLGSFWGGQYF.